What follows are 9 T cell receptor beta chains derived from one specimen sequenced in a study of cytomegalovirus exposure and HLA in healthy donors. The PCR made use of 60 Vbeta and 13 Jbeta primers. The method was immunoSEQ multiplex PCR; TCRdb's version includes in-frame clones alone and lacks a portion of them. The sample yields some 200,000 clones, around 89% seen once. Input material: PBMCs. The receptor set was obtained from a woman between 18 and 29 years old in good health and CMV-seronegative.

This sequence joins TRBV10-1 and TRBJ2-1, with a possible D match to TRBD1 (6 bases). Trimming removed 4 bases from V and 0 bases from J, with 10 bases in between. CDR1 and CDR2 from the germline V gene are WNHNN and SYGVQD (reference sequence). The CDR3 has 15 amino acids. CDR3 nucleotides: TGCGCCAGCAGTGGGGACACTTCCTCCTACAATGAGCAGTTCTTC. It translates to CASSGDTSSYNEQFF.

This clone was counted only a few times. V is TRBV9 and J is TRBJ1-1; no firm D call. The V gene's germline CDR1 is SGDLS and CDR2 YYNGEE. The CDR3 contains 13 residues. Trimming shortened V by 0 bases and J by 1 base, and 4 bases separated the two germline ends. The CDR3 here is CASSVEANTEAFF. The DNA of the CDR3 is TGTGCCAGCAGCGTAGAAGCGAACACTGAAGCTTTCTTT.

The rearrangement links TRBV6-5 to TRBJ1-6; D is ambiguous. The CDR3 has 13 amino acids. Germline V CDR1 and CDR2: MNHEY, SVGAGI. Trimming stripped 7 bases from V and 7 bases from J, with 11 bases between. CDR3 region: CASKRDSNSPLHF. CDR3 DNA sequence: TGTGCCAGCAAACGGGATTCGAATTCACCCCTCCACTTT.

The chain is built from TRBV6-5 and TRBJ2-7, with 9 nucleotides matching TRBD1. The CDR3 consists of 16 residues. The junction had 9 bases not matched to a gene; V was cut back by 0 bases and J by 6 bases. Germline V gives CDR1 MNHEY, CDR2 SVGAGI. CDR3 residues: CASSYSLGTGMFEQYF. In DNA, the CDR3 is TGTGCCAGCAGTTACTCCCTCGGGACAGGGATGTTCGAGCAGTACTTC.

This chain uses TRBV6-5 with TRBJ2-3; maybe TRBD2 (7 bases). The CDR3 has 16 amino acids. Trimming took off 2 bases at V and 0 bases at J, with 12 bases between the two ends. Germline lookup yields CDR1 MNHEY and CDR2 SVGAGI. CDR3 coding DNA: TGTGCCAGCAGTTACGTAGGGGGGGGGAGCACAGATACGCAGTATTTT. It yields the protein CASSYVGGGSTDTQYF.

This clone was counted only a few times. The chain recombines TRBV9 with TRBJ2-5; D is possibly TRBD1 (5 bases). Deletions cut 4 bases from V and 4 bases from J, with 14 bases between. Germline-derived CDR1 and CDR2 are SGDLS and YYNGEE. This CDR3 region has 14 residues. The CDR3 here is CASSPWGQGETQYF. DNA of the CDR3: TGTGCCAGCAGCCCATGGGGCCAGGGAGAGACCCAGTACTTC.

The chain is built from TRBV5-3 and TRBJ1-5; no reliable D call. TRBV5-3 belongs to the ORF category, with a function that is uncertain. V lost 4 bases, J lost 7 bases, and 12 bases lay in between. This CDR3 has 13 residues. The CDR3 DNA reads TGTGCCAGAAGCCCTTACGACACCCAGCCCCAGCATTTT. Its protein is CARSPYDTQPQHF.

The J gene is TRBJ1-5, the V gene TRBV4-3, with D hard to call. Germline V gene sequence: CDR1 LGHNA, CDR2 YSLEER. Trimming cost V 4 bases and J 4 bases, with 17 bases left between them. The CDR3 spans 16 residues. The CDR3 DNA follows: TGCGCCAGCAGCCCGAGTAGCGCAGGACTGAATCAGCCCCAGCATTTT. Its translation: CASSPSSAGLNQPQHF.

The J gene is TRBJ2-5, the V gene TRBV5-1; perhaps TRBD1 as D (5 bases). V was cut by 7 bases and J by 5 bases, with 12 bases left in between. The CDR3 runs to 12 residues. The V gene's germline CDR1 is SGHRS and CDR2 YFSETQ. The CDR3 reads CASGAAEETQYF. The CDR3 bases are TGCGCCAGCGGGGCGGCCGAGGAGACCCAGTACTTC.